The sequence of this T cell receptor (beta chain) was determined in a study of control samples from healthy donors and cancer patients. V lost 5 bases, J lost 3 bases, and 9 bases stayed unmatched. The CDR3 length is 15 residues. Germline values: CDR1 SGHVS, CDR2 FNYEAQ. The method was immunoSEQ multiplex PCR; TCRdb's version includes in-frame clones alone and lacks a portion of them. The sample includes over 120,000 clones, more than 85% seen only once; the top ten take approximately 2.9%. V is TRBV7-6 and J is TRBJ2-7, with 8 nucleotides matching TRBD1. Specimen: blood. The receptor was isolated from a man aged 25-40 years in good health. The CDR3 loop reads CASSPPTGDSYEQYF. CDR3 sequence (DNA): TGTGCCAGCAGCCCACCGACAGGGGATAGCTACGAGCAGTACTTC.